Listed here is a single T cell receptor beta chain. The sample belongs to a study of shared clonotypes between healthy human individuals. About the study: Aged 18 to 49, the donors were a couple of women and a few men.

Germline V gene lookup returns CDR1 GTSNPN and CDR2 SVGIG (reference sequence). V gave up 5 bases and J gave up 4 bases; unmatched junction bases: 8. The CDR3 runs 15 residues. The assay was carried out at the deep level. In the original analysis: ImmunoSEQ junction-only sequences lacked quality scores, so their filtering differed. Assay: immunoSEQ multiplex PCR; the TCRdb copy retains only in-frame clones and omits some. The D gene and trimming were derived from the DNA, and the V and J assignments and clone size from that table. The data show about 560,000 clones, roughly four fifths seen once. The sequenced sample was PBMCs. V and J are TRBV30 and TRBJ2-3, with 11 positions matching TRBD2. The clonotype originates from a woman in her thirties or forties in good health. Some clones in this sample may be carry-over from other donors' samples. CDR3 amino acids: CAWVSGTSGADTQYF. The CDR3 DNA is TGTGCCTGGGTATCCGGGACTAGCGGAGCAGATACGCAGTATTTT.